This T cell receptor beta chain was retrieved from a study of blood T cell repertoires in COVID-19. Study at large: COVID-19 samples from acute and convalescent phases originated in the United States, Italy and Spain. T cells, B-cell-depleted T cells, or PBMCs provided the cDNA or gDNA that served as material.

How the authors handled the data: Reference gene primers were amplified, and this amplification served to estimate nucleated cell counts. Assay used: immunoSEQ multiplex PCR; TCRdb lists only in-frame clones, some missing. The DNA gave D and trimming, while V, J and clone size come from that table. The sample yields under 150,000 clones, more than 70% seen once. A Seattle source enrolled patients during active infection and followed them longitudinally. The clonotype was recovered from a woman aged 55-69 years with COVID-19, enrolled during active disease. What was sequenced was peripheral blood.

The CDR3 coding sequence is TGTGCCAGCAGCGTCATTGGGGGAGGTTTCAATGGCTACACCTTC. The encoded protein is CASSVIGGGFNGYTF. The V gene is TRBV9, the J gene TRBJ1-2; D possibly corresponds to TRBD1 (5 bases). The CDR3 spans 15 residues. The germline V and J ends were trimmed by 2 bases and 6 bases, with 17 bases remaining between them. The germline CDR1 and CDR2 sequences are SGDLS and YYNGEE.